Below are 11 T cell receptor beta chains sequenced from a single sample in a study of T cell clones after liver transplantation. Here immunoSEQ multiplex PCR was the method, and the copy in TCRdb shows in-frame clones only, minus some. The sample lists over 45,000 clones; 65% to 80% were seen once. The source was CD4+ T cells from blood, collected around 54 months after liver transplant. These receptors came from a human patient who received a liver transplant. The graft donor may have contributed some T cells.

The chain uses TRBV7-8 and TRBJ2-4; D is perhaps TRBD1 or TRBD2 (5 bases each). Trimming removed 2 bases at V and 2 bases at J, with 10 bases between. Germline V CDR1 and CDR2: SGHVS, FQNEAQ. The CDR3 is made up of 15 amino acids. CDR3 sequence: CASSLRRETKNIQYF. In DNA form, the CDR3 reads TGTGCCAGCAGCTTACGCAGGGAGACCAAAAACATTCAGTACTTC.

This chain joins TRBV30 and TRBJ2-1; D may be TRBD1 (6 bases). The V gene's germline CDR1 is GTSNPN and CDR2 SVGIG (reference sequence). The V gene lost 2 bases and the J gene lost 3 bases, with 8 bases spanning the gap. The CDR3 runs 13 residues. CDR3 nucleotide sequence: TGTGCCTGGAGTACAGGGTTCTACAATGAGCAGTTCTTC. Its protein is CAWSTGFYNEQFF.

The chain links TRBV7-3 to TRBJ1-3, with D uncertain. The V gene's germline CDR1 is SGHTA and CDR2 FQGTGA. Trimming left V 3 bases short and J 7 bases short, with 10 bases between. This CDR3 has 13 amino acids. The CDR3, as DNA: TGTGCCAGCAGCTTCGAGGGAGGCAACACCATATATTTT. This sequence encodes CASSFEGGNTIYF.

The rearrangement joins TRBV7-7 to TRBJ2-7; TRBD2 is a possible D gene (5 bases). CDR1 is SSHAT and CDR2 is FNYEAQ in the germline V gene (reference sequence). Trimming stripped 2 bases from V and 0 bases from J, with 20 bases between. The CDR3 loop spans 18 amino acids. In nucleotides, the CDR3 is TGTGCCAGCAGCTTATTCCGGACTTCCCGGACCCCCTCCTACGAGCAGTACTTC. As protein: CASSLFRTSRTPSYEQYF.

This chain connects TRBV18 to TRBJ2-3, with D uncertain. V dropped 5 bases and J dropped 3 bases, with 0 bases sitting between them. CDR3 length: 10 amino acids. CDR1 and CDR2 (germline): KGHSH, LQKENI. The CDR3 sequence: CASSTDTQYF. The CDR3 nucleotides are TGTGCCAGCTCAACAGATACGCAGTATTTT.

This clone was recorded once. This chain joins TRBV19 and TRBJ1-5; D call uncertain. Trimming shortened V by 2 bases and J by 9 bases, and 8 bases separated the two germline ends. The CDR3 consists of 12 residues. Germline V gene sequence: CDR1 LNHDA, CDR2 SQIVND (reference sequence). The CDR3 nucleotides are TGTGCCAGTAGTATACGAGGGTCGCCCCAGCATTTT. Amino acids: CASSIRGSPQHF. Variable domain in full (rest from reference TRBV19 and TRBJ1-5): DGGITQSPKYLFRKEGQNVTLSCEQNLNHDAMYWYRQDPGQGLRLIYYSQIVNDFQKGDIAEGYSVSREKKESFPLTVTSAQKNPTAFYLCASSIRGSPQHFGDGTRLSIL.

The rearrangement links TRBV7-3 to TRBJ1-3; TRBD1 might be the D (5 bases). V was pared by 2 bases and J by 4 bases, with 9 bases between. Germline loops: CDR1 SGHTA, CDR2 FQGTGA. The CDR3 contains 14 residues. DNA of the CDR3: TGTGCCAGCAGCTTATCAGGGAAGGGAAACACCATATATTTT. It codes for CASSLSGKGNTIYF. The complete variable domain, with remaining parts taken from reference TRBV7-3 and TRBJ1-3, reads GAGVSQTPSNKVTEKGKYVELRCDPISGHTALYWYRQSLGQGPEFLIYFQGTGAADDSGLPNDRFFAVRPEGSVSTLKIQRTERGDSAVYLCASSLSGKGNTIYFGEGSWLTVV.

This sequence joins TRBV27 and TRBJ2-1; perhaps D is TRBD1 or TRBD2 (5 bases each). V was clipped by 2 bases and J by 6 bases, with 14 bases between them. The germline V gene encodes CDR1 MNHEY and CDR2 SMNVEV (reference sequence). CDR3 length: 15 amino acids. The CDR3 bases are TGTGCCAGCAGTTTACGAGGGAATGGGGCCAATGAGCAGTTCTTC. Translation: CASSLRGNGANEQFF.

The chain is built from TRBV10-3 and TRBJ2-2; 11 bases are shared with TRBD1. Germline CDR1 and CDR2: ENHRY and SYGVKD. The CDR3 has 17 amino acids. The V gene end was trimmed by 0 bases and the J gene end by 6 bases; junction bases not matched to a gene: 6. CDR3 loop: CAISESWTGGAAGELFF. The CDR3 bases are TGTGCCATCAGTGAGTCGTGGACAGGGGGCGCCGCCGGGGAGCTGTTTTTT.

The rearrangement joins TRBV6-5 to TRBJ2-1; 10 bases agree with TRBD1. The CDR3 is 14 amino acids. Germline-derived CDR1 and CDR2 are MNHEY and SVGAGI. The trim removed 10 bases at V and 10 bases at J, leaving 13 bases unmatched. The CDR3 here is CAIYDRGHYGEQFF. The CDR3 DNA follows: TGTGCCATCTATGACAGGGGGCATTATGGGGAGCAGTTCTTC.

The chain links TRBV10-3 to TRBJ2-5; D is perhaps TRBD1 (5 bases). The CDR3 runs to 11 residues. From germline, CDR1 is ENHRY and CDR2 SYGVKD. The ends were cut back, 10 bases at V and 5 bases at J, with 11 bases in the middle. As DNA, the CDR3 is TGTGCCACTAGGGGTTGGGAGACCCAGTACTTC. This encodes CATRGWETQYF.